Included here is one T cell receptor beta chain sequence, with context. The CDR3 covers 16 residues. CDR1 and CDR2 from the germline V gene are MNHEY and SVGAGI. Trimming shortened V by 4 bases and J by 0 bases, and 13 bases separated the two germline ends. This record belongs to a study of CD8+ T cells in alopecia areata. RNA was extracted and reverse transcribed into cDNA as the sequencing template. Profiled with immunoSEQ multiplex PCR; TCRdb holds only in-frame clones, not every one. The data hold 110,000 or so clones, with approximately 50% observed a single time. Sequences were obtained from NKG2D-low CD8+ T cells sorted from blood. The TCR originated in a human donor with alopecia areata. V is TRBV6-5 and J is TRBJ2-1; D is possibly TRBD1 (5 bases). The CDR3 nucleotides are TGTGCCAGCAGTTCCCCCGACAGAGGCTCCTACAATGAGCAGTTCTTC. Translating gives CASSSPDRGSYNEQFF.